This TCR beta chain was captured by sequencing in a study of T cells in localized non-small cell lung cancer. This CDR3 is 16 amino acids long. The trim removed 5 bases at V and 3 bases at J, leaving 10 bases unmatched. Germline lookup yields CDR1 SGHTA and CDR2 FQGTGA. Using immunoSEQ multiplex PCR, the repertoire was profiled, and TCRdb retains in-frame clones only, with some absent. In the table there are tens of thousands of clones, approximately 84% of which are singletons. The sample in question was PBMCs, obtained before any cancer treatment. The source of this sequence is a man aged 40 to 70 with stage II lung adenocarcinoma. The chain is built from TRBV7-3 and TRBJ2-3; the match to TRBD2 covers 8 bases. CDR3 sequence reads: CASSPSRAGVTDTQYF. The DNA for the CDR3 is TGTGCCAGCAGCCCTTCTAGAGCGGGAGTAACAGATACGCAGTATTTT.